This section outlines one T cell receptor (beta chain) sequence together with its context. This clone was observed once. The clone's antigen remains unknown. Nothing much larger sits one base from this clone, and base qualities are not available. This same CDR3 is encoded by further DNA sequences in the sample. TCRbeta CDR3 regions were amplified from genomic DNA using the immunoSEQ Assay, a bias-controlled multiplex PCR. As for the original processing: The number of nucleated cells in each sample was estimated by amplification of reference gene primers within the assay. Sequence reads were collapsed and filtered to measure the absolute abundance of every unique TCRbeta CDR3 rearrangement. For each sample, productive Simpson clonality was calculated as the square root of Simpson's diversity index across productive rearrangements. The table was pulled from immuneACCESS by TCRdb, which kept in-frame rearrangements only. Such tables lose some clones; where checked, under half of the loss comes from unresolved V genes, and the rest has no known cause. D and trimming come from the DNA, and the V and J calls and clone size come from that table. The sample records about 220,000 clones, more than 70% of which are singletons. The ten largest make up 10% to 15% of the sample.

The data were taken from a study of blood T cell repertoires in COVID-19 (dated by TCRdb to about 2020). In the study overall: Samples from collaborators originated in the United States, Italy and Spain and spanned both the acute and convalescent phases of COVID-19. The prospective study material was composed of cDNA or gDNA derived from T cells, B-cell-depleted T cells, or PBMCs. The dataset comprised deeply sampled blood TCRbeta repertoires from subjects exposed to, actively infected with, or recovered from COVID-19. A freely available public database, intended as a resource for researchers studying the immune response to SARS-CoV-2, is where the repertoires were released. Samples came from the ongoing ImmuneRACE study (first 160 participants) plus 1,254 subjects from 6 global collaborators. The sample metadata nearly always contained a de-identified subject ID, COVID-19 status, age in years and sex. Where available, HLA class I and class II types were obtained from metadata supplied by the sample provider rather than from assay-based typing.

The collaborating institutions used their own protocols to collect whole blood in K2EDTA tubes. For TCRbeta analysis, collaborators shipped samples as frozen whole blood, isolated PBMCs, or DNA extracted from either of those sample types. The CDR1 and CDR2 encoded by the germline V gene are MNHNS and SASEGT. The CDR3 spans 12 residues, from the cysteine through the phenylalanine. The kept DNA is CDR3 alone, 36 bases in frame from the first base. V and J are truncated by 3 bases and 4 bases respectively, leaving an intervening sequence of 6 bases. Overall study results and their limits: The amount of clinical and demographic metadata varied by source and participant and was provided uncurated.

This clonotype was obtained from a human donor in a cohort sampled during active COVID-19. The chain joins TRBV6-1 to TRBJ2-5, and the D gene may be TRBD1, 5 bases matching. The sequenced sample was peripheral blood. The nucleotides are TGTGCCAGCAGTGAGCAGGGAGAGACCCAGTACTTC. Translation gives CASSEQGETQYF.